This T cell receptor beta chain was retrieved from a study of radiation and T cells in renal cell carcinoma. Time point here: blood 2 weeks post-SBRT. Treatment reported: 15 Gy SBRT to primary tumor, nephrectomy 4 weeks later. Radiation-treated patients gave blood at baseline, week 2 and week 4. The tumor was a clear cell renal cell carcinoma. Trimming stripped 6 bases from V and 1 base from J, with 9 bases between. Looked up from germline, CDR1 is SNHLY and CDR2 is FYNNEI. The CDR3 spans 13 residues. This clone was counted between two and nine times. What it binds is unknown. Data came from immunoSEQ multiplex PCR; TCRdb stores just in-frame clones and leaves some out. The sample lists about 150,000 clones, roughly 90% seen once, with over 10% in the top ten. Findings of the study overall: Pretreatment tumor biopsies were lacking, so baseline clonotypes are unknown.

The sequenced sample was blood, obtained from a patient whose treatment included radiotherapy and nephrectomy. The sequence was obtained from a woman aged 45-60 years with renal cell carcinoma. V and J are TRBV2 and TRBJ1-2; unclear D gene. CDR3 loop: CASRVGHNYGYTF. DNA of the CDR3: TGTGCCAGCAGAGTCGGGCATAACTATGGCTACACCTTC.